The following is a T cell receptor beta chain sequence with its context. This clone was counted only a few times. Its antigen is unknown. No qualities accompany the bases; no much larger clone lies one base away. From each donor, a single peripheral blood sample of approximately 110 mL on average was drawn into heparinised tubes. A BD FACSAria II and a panel including CD45RO, CCR7, CD25, CD127, CD95 and CD27 were used to sort naive, central memory, regulatory and stem cell-like memory CD4+ T cells. Every sorted population had a purity above 95%. PBMCs were separated immediately by Lymphoprep density gradient centrifugation and were stained directly, without being cultured. So that batch effects would be minimized, each experiment stained and sorted samples in pairs, pairing one healthy donor with one patient. Reading from cysteine to phenylalanine, the CDR3 counts 15 amino acids. Only CDR3 DNA is held: 45 bases, read in frame from base 1. CDR1 LNHNV and CDR2 YYDKDF were looked up in the germline V gene (reference sequence). V gives up 3 bases and J gives up 2 bases, and the segment between their germline ends measures 12 bases.

This entry is derived from a study of beta chain features in type 1 diabetes (dated by TCRdb to the late 2010s). Study-wide context: Mean age, gender distribution, total cell number and subset yield did not differ between patients and healthy donors. A total of some 100,000,000 sorted cells were examined across all samples, and the number of cells per subset was strongly correlated with RNA yield. In the study, recently diagnosed type 1 diabetes patients and matched healthy donors were compared on the TCRB repertoires of their sorted circulating CD4+ T cell subsets. Whereas all 30 or so donors provided naive and central memory subsets, regulatory and stem cell-like memory subsets were isolated from just 8 patients and about 8 healthy donors.

The paper's findings and limits, for the study overall: Shorter templates might be favored by PCR, yet because patient and control samples were amplified and corrected together, any such skew would affect both groups equally. Because cDNA was sequenced instead of genomic DNA, activated cells with high expression could be over-represented, although the groups did not differ in activation or CD3 levels. In all four CD4+ subsets, TCRB CDR3 length was moderately but significantly shorter in type 1 diabetes patients. Patients with type 1 diabetes made fewer insertions and deleted more nucleotides at VDJ recombination sites, implying thymic rearrangement abnormalities. Naive, central memory and regulatory TCRB repertoires appeared more similar among patients than among healthy donors. HLA sub-analyses involved small numbers of individuals, so any influence of HLA type on TCRB rearrangement remained unresolved.

The High Capacity cDNA Reverse Transcription Kit was used to reverse transcribe all of the isolated RNA, meaning that expressed TCRB transcripts were what got sequenced. Deep immunoSEQ sequencing was applied to naive, central memory and regulatory T cell samples, giving an average of around 4 million total reads per sample. Sorted cells were lysed in RLT buffer, and RNA was extracted using DNase-treated RNeasy Micro or Mini kits according to cell number. Each cell subset was processed separately to prevent cross-contamination, with patient and healthy donor samples processed together. The immunoSEQ multiplex PCR was used to amplify TCRB sequences from cDNA, yielding 87-bp fragments that span the CDR3 region. Amplicons were sequenced on the Illumina HiSeq platform. As for how the authors treated the data: Synthetic template baselines were used to correct PCR bias computationally, reads within Hamming distance 2 were collapsed, and singletons that could not be merged were discarded. Reads were aligned to IMGT to assign V, D and J genes, CDR3 length, and insertions or deletions at six rearrangement sites. Within each subset, clonotype counts were normalized to sorted cell number, after which true diversity and Gini coefficients were computed with the tcR R package. The overlap coefficient, calculated on TCRB nucleotide sequences, was used to quantify repertoire sharing. Out-of-frame TCRB sequences from naive cells were analyzed to stand in for the pre-selection repertoire. What TCRdb holds here is the immuneACCESS table cut down to in-frame rearrangements. Part of the clones is not present; checked against another copy, under half of the missing clones reflect an unresolved V gene, and the others are unexplained. That table is the source of V, J and clone size, and D and trimming were worked out from the DNA. This sample lists 150,000 to 200,000 clones; around 63% were detected once. Approximately 0.089% of the sample belongs to the ten largest clones.

The specimen sequenced was naive CD4+ T cells from blood. The cell subset or site label corresponds to: true naive CD4+ T cells. This TCR derives from a man younger than 45 with type 1 diabetes. Recombination joined TRBV15 with TRBJ2-3, with a tentative D gene TRBD1 over 6 matching bases. The CDR3 reads CATSSPGTTTDTQYF. In nucleotides, the sequence is TGTGCCACCAGCAGCCCCGGGACAACCACAGATACGCAGTATTTT.